This T cell receptor beta chain was recovered during a study of blood T cell repertoires in COVID-19. Study in general: Specimens from acute and convalescent COVID-19 originated in the United States, Italy and Spain. The analysed material was cDNA or gDNA that came from T cells, B-cell-depleted T cells, or PBMCs.

Everyone who took part was about 18 to 90 years old, and they came from over 20 US areas. The CDR3 contains 11 residues. From germline, CDR1 is MDHEN and CDR2 SYDVKM. V shed 10 bases and J shed 4 bases, with 11 bases lying between them. Per the original data handling: Nucleated cell counts were estimated from reference gene primer amplification. The repertoire was sequenced with immunoSEQ multiplex PCR; TCRdb's copy has only in-frame clones and lacks some. V and J calls plus clone size are reproduced from that table; the DNA served to infer D and trimming. The sample records some 250,000 clones, 85% to 90% being singletons.

The V gene is TRBV28, the J gene TRBJ2-7; the D is unclear. Sequencing was performed on PBMCs or T cells enriched from blood (not recorded which). This sequence originates from a man aged 18 to 35 who had recovered from COVID-19. CDR3 in amino acids: CATADGYEQYF. The CDR3 bases are TGTGCCACTGCCGACGGGTACGAGCAGTACTTC.